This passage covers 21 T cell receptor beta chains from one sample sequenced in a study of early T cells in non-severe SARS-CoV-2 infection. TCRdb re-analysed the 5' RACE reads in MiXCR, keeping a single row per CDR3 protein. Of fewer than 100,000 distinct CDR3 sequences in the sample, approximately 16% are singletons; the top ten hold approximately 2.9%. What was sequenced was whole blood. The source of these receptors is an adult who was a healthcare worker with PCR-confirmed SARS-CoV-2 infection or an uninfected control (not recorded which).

The CDR3 nucleotides read TGTGCCACCAGTGATCAGAGCCTCTCCTACAATGAGCAGTTCTTC. This encodes CATSDQSLSYNEQFF. The chain recombines TRBV24-1 with TRBJ2-1; D gene unclear. Per the germline V gene, CDR1 is KGHDR and CDR2 is SFDVKD. The V end was cut by 3 bases, the J end by 0 bases, with 8 bases between. The CDR3 contains 15 residues.

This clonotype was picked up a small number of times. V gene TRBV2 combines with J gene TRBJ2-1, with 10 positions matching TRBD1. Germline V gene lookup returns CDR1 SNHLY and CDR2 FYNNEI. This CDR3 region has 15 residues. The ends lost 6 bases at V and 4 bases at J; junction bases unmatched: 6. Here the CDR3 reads CASSRDRGSYNEQFF. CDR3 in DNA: TGTGCCAGCAGCCGGGACAGGGGCTCTTACAATGAGCAGTTCTTC.

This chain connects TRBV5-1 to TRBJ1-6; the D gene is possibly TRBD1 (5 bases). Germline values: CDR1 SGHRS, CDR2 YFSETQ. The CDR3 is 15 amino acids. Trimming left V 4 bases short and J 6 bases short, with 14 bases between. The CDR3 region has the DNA TGCGCCAGCAGCCTCCGGAGTGACAGTAATTCACCCCTCCACTTT. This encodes CASSLRSDSNSPLHF. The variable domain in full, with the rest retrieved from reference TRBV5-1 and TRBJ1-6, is KAGVTQTPRYLIKTRGQQVTLSCSPISGHRSVSWYQQTPGQGLQFLFEYFSETQRNKGNFPGRFSGRQFSNSRSEMNVSTLELGDSALYLCASSLRSDSNSPLHFGNGTRLTVT.

The CDR3 region has the DNA TGTGCCAGCAGCCAAGACTCTCTTGCAGGGACCACTGAAGCTTTCTTT. Protein sequence: CASSQDSLAGTTEAFF. V is TRBV4-2 and J is TRBJ1-1, with a weak D call TRBD1 (5 bases). The V end was cut by 0 bases, the J end by 4 bases, with 15 bases between. The CDR3 has 16 amino acids. CDR1 and CDR2 (germline): LGHNA, YNFKEQ.

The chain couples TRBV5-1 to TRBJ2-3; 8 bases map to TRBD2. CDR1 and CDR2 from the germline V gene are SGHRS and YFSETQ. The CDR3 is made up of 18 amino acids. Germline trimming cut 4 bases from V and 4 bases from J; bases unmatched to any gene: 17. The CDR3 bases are TGCGCCAGCAGCCCAGGACTAGCCCCCCACTACAAGGCAGATACGCAGTATTTT. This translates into CASSPGLAPHYKADTQYF.

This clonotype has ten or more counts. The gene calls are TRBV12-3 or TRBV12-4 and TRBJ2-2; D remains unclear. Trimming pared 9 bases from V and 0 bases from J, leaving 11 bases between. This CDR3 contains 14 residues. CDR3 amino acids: CASFRNANTGELFF. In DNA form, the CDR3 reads TGTGCCAGTTTCCGGAACGCGAACACCGGGGAGCTGTTTTTT.

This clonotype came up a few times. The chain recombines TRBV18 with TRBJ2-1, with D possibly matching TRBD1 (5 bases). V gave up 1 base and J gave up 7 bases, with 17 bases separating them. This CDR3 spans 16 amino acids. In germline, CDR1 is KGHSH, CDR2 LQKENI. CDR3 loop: CASSPQTGKTGNEQFF. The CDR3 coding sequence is TGTGCCAGCTCACCACAAACAGGAAAAACCGGTAATGAGCAGTTCTTC.

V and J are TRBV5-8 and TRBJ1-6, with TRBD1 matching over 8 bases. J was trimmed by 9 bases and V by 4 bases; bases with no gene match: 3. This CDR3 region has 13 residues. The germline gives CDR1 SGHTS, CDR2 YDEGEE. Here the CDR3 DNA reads TGTGCCAGCAGCGCGGACAGGGTTTCACCCCTCCACTTT. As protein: CASSADRVSPLHF.

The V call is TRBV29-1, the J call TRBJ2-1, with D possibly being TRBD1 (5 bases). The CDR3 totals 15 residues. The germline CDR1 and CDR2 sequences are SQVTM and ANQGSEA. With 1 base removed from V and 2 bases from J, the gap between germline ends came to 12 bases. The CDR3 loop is CSVEGRQGAYNEQFF. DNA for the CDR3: TGCAGCGTTGAAGGCCGGCAGGGCGCCTACAATGAGCAGTTCTTC.

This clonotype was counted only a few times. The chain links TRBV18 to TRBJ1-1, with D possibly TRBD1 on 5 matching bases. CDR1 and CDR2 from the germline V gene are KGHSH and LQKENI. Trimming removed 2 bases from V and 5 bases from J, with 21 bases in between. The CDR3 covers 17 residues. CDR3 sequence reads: CASSPSGAELGKTEAFF. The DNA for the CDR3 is TGTGCCAGCTCACCATCCGGGGCGGAATTAGGAAAAACTGAAGCTTTCTTT. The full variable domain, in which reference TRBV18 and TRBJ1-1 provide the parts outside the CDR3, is NAGVMQNPRHLVRRRGQEARLRCSPMKGHSHVYWYRQLPEEGLKFMVYLQKENIIDESGMPKERFSAEFPKEGPSILRIQQVVRGDSAAYFCASSPSGAELGKTEAFFGQGTRLTVV.

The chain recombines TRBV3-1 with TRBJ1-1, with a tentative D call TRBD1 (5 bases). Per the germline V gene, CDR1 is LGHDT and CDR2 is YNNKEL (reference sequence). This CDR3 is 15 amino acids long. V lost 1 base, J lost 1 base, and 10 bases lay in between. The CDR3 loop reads CASSQGAGPNTEAFF. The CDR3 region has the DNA TGTGCCAGCAGCCAAGGGGCAGGGCCGAACACTGAAGCTTTCTTT.

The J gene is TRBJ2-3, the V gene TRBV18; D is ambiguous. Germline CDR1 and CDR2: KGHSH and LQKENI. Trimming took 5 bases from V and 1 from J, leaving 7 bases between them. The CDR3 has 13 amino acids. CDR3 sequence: CASSVLGTDTQYF. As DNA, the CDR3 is TGTGCCAGCTCAGTGCTAGGCACAGATACGCAGTATTTT. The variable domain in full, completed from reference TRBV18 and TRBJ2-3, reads NAGVMQNPRHLVRRRGQEARLRCSPMKGHSHVYWYRQLPEEGLKFMVYLQKENIIDESGMPKERFSAEFPKEGPSILRIQQVVRGDSAAYFCASSVLGTDTQYFGPGTRLTVL.

CDR3 nucleotides: TGTGCCAGCAAGATGACAGGCCCTCAAGCTTTCTTT. This codes for CASKMTGPQAFF. The chain has TRBV7-9 and TRBJ1-1; possible D gene TRBD1, 6 bases. Looked up from germline, CDR1 is SEHNR and CDR2 is FQNEAQ (reference sequence). The ends were cut back, 7 bases at V and 9 bases at J, with 15 bases in the middle. The CDR3 consists of 12 residues.

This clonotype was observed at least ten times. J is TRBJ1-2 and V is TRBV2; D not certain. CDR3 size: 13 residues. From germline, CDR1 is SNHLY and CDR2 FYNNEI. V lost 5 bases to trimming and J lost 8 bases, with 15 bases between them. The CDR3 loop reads CASSSPGIPGYTF. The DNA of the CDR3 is TGTGCCAGCAGTTCCCCCGGGATTCCGGGCTACACCTTC.

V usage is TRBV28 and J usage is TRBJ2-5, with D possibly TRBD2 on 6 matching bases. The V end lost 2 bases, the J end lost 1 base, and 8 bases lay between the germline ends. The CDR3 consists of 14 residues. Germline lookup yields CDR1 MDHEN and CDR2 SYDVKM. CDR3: CASSLPGVQETQYF. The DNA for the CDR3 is TGTGCCAGCAGTTTACCGGGGGTCCAAGAGACCCAGTACTTC.

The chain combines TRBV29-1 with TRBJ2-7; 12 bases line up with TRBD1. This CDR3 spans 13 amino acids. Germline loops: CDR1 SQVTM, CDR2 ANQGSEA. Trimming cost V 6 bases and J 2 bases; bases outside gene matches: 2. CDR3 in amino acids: CSVGTGGPYEQYF. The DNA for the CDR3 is TGCAGCGTGGGGACAGGGGGCCCCTACGAGCAGTACTTC.

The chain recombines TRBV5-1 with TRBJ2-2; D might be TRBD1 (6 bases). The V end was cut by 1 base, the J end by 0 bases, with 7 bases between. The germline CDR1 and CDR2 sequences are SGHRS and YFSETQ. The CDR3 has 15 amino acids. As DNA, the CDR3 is TGCGCCAGCAGCTTGTGGACAGCGAACACCGGGGAGCTGTTTTTT. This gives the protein CASSLWTANTGELFF. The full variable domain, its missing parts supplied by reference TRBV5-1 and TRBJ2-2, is KAGVTQTPRYLIKTRGQQVTLSCSPISGHRSVSWYQQTPGQGLQFLFEYFSETQRNKGNFPGRFSGRQFSNSRSEMNVSTLELGDSALYLCASSLWTANTGELFFGEGSRLTVL.

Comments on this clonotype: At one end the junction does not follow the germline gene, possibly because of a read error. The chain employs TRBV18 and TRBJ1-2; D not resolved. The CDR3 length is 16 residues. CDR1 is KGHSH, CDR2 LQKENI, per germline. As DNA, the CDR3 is TGTGCCAGCTCACCTCGAAGGATAGAGGAGGACTATGGCTACGCCTTC. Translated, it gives CASSPRRIEEDYGYAF. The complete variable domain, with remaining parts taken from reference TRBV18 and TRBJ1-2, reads NAGVMQNPRHLVRRRGQEARLRCSPMKGHSHVYWYRQLPEEGLKFMVYLQKENIIDESGMPKERFSAEFPKEGPSILRIQQVVRGDSAAYFCASSPRRIEEDYGYAFGSGTRLTVV.

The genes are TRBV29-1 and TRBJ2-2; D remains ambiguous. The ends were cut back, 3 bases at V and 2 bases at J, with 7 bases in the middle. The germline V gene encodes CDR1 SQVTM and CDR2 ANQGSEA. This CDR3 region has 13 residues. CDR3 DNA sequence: TGCAGCGTTGATGGCGGAAACACCGGGGAGCTGTTTTTT. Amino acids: CSVDGGNTGELFF.

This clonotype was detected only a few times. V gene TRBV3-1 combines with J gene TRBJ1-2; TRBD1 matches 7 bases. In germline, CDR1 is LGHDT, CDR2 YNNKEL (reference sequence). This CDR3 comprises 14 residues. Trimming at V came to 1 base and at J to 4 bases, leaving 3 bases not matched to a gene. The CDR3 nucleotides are TGTGCCAGCAGCCAAGCCGACAGGGCCTATGGCTACACCTTC. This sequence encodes CASSQADRAYGYTF.

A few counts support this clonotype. This chain's CDR3 is CASSFLAGGAQETQYF. CDR3 nucleotide sequence: TGTGCCAGCAGTTTCCTGGCGGGGGGCGCACAAGAGACCCAGTACTTC. This chain uses TRBV12-3 or TRBV12-4 with TRBJ2-5, with 8 bases aligning to TRBD2. CDR3 length equals 16 residues. V shed 3 bases, J shed 2 bases, and the junction held 8 bases outside the gene matches.